These T cell receptor beta chains were read from a single sample in a study of vaccination effects on CD4 cells after COVID-19. Their recognized antigens are unknown. TCRdb's table, derived via immunoSEQ multiplex PCR, lists solely in-frame clones and lacks some. The data contain roughly 23,000 clones, 77% of them seen just once; the ten biggest clones take up about 25%. The sample was CD4+ T cells from PBMCs cultured with HCoV-NL63 spike peptides, taken after COVID-19 vaccination. The receptors come from a human donor who received a COVID-19 vaccine. The CDR3 runs from the conserved cysteine through the conserved F or W. The D gene is left open where the match is weak. The size field is filled for only some rows; it gives once, few, many or a size class.

v_call,clone_size,d_call,j_call,cdr3_aa,cdr3_nt
TRBV4-1,.,.,TRBJ1-4,CASSEGNGEKLFF,TGCGCCAGCAGCGAGGGGAATGGTGAAAAACTGTTTTTT
TRBV5-5,.,.,TRBJ1-3,CASSLVGLFSGNTIYF,TGTGCCAGCAGCTTGGTTGGACTCTTCTCTGGAAACACCATATATTTT
TRBV20-1,.,.,TRBJ1-1,CSASEATEAFF,TGCAGTGCTTCCGAAGCCACTGAAGCTTTCTTT
TRBV5-1,.,.,TRBJ1-2,CASSLLGANYGYTF,TGCGCCAGCAGCTTATTAGGGGCCAACTATGGCTACACCTTC
TRBV27,few,.,TRBJ1-2,CASGDFGGYTF,TGTGCCAGCGGTGACTTCGGTGGCTACACCTTC
TRBV3-1/TRBV3-2,.,.,TRBJ2-1,CASSQTYFGAHEQFF,TGTGCCAGCAGCCAAACTTATTTTGGGGCCCATGAGCAGTTCTTC
TRBV11-1,.,.,TRBJ2-7,CASSLARTSVSYEQYF,TGTGCCAGCAGCTTAGCGCGGACGTCGGTCTCCTACGAGCAGTACTTC
TRBV4-1,.,.,TRBJ2-7,CASSLSQDALAAYF,TGCGCCAGCAGCCTCTCCCAAGACGCCCTGGCCGCGTACTTC
TRBV9,.,TRBD2,TRBJ2-4,CASSVAPVTSGGVSKNIQYF,TGTGCCAGCAGCGTAGCCCCCGTAACTAGCGGGGGGGTGTCCAAAAACATTCAGTACTTC
TRBV7-9,.,.,TRBJ1-4,CASSLEGRSGYNEKLFF,TGTGCCAGCAGCTTAGAGGGCCGTAGTGGGTATAATGAAAAACTGTTTTTT
TRBV28,.,.,TRBJ2-2,CASSFFGEAGELFF,TGTGCCAGCAGTTTCTTCGGGGAAGCCGGGGAGCTGTTTTTT
TRBV12-5,.,.,TRBJ2-5,CASGNEGETQYF,TGTGCTAGTGGCAACGAAGGCGAGACCCAGTACTTC
TRBV6-2/TRBV6-3,.,.,TRBJ1-1,CASSSGVPIEAFF,TGTGCCAGCAGTTCTGGGGTACCTATTGAAGCTTTCTTT
TRBV7-2,once,.,TRBJ1-2,CASSPSVGGYTF,TGTGCCAGCAGCCCCTCCGTAGGTGGCTACACCTTC
TRBV5-1,.,.,TRBJ2-7,CASSLSPVSSYEQYF,TGCGCCAGCAGCTTGTCTCCAGTAAGCTCCTACGAGCAGTACTTC
TRBV9,.,.,TRBJ1-1,CASSVGGGRGTEAFF,TGTGCCAGCAGCGTCGGGGGAGGGAGGGGCACTGAAGCTTTCTTT
TRBV24-1,.,TRBD1,TRBJ1-3,CATSDQESDRAGNTIYF,TGTGCCACCAGTGACCAAGAGTCCGACAGGGCTGGAAACACCATATATTTT
TRBV29-1,.,TRBD1,TRBJ2-7,CSVGTGSYEQYF,TGCAGCGTCGGGACAGGTTCCTACGAGCAGTACTTC
TRBV9,.,.,TRBJ2-5,CASSVEAGVRETQYF,TGTGCCAGCAGCGTAGAGGCAGGGGTGAGGGAGACCCAGTACTTC
TRBV7-2,few,.,TRBJ1-4,CASSLELNEKLFF,TGTGCCAGCAGCTTAGAACTTAATGAAAAACTGTTTTTT
TRBV9,.,.,TRBJ1-3,CASSVGGARGNTIYF,TGTGCCAGCAGCGTCGGAGGGGCGAGGGGAAACACCATATATTTT
TRBV29-1,.,TRBD1,TRBJ1-2,CSESSTGDGYTF,TGCAGCGAATCTAGTACAGGGGATGGCTACACCTTC
TRBV27,.,.,TRBJ2-2,CATHRAGGELFF,TGTGCCACCCACAGGGCCGGGGGGGAGCTGTTTTTT
TRBV5-4,few,TRBD1,TRBJ1-1,CASSLGGQGYMNTEAFF,TGTGCCAGCAGCTTGGGGGGACAGGGATACATGAACACTGAAGCTTTCTTT
TRBV5-1,.,.,TRBJ2-2,CASSLSRGGANTGELFF,TGCGCCAGCAGCTTGAGTCGCGGGGGCGCGAACACCGGGGAGCTGTTTTTT
TRBV7-2,.,.,TRBJ2-5,CASSLRIQETQYF,TGTGCCAGCAGCTTACGCATTCAAGAGACCCAGTACTTC
TRBV7-9,.,.,TRBJ1-1,CASSLPTREANTEAFF,TGTGCCAGCAGCTTACCGACCAGGGAGGCGAACACTGAAGCTTTCTTT
TRBV7-9,few,TRBD1,TRBJ2-7,CASSLAGSGGWEQYF,TGTGCCAGCAGCTTAGCCGGGTCAGGGGGATGGGAGCAGTACTTC
TRBV28,once,TRBD1,TRBJ1-4,CASRGGTGVNEKLFF,TGTGCCAGCAGGGGGGGAACAGGGGTTAATGAAAAACTGTTTTTT
TRBV5-1,.,.,TRBJ2-5,CASSSRQVQETQYF,TGCGCCAGCAGCTCCCGACAGGTCCAAGAGACCCAGTACTTC
TRBV6-5,.,.,TRBJ2-2,CASIAGNTGELFF,TGTGCCAGCATCGCGGGGAACACCGGGGAGCTGTTTTTT